This TCR beta chain was recovered during a study of blood T cells in healthy people across ages (dated by TCRdb to about 2015). For context, the study as a whole: In model experiments, template switching captured about one uniquely barcoded TCR beta cDNA molecule for every two T cells. The donors were split into four age groups: young (average approximately 16 years), middle-aged (39), aged (approximately 60) and long-lived (roughly 77). To track age-related changes in TCR beta repertoire diversity, the study relied on deep sequencing normalized with unique cDNA molecular identifiers. To avoid experimental bias, donors of different ages were randomly spread across the sequencing lanes. Two additional independent replicas of 1 million unique cDNA reads from the same blood draw were analyzed for two donors (one aged 18 to 29 and one aged 80 or older). General findings and caveats noted by the study authors: There was a strong correlation between observed TCR beta diversity and the percentage of naive T cells measured by flow cytometry. Estimates of total diversity based on one million sequenced T cells were regarded as lower bounds and as underestimates. Since profiling was done on bulk unsorted PBMCs, naive and antigen-experienced compartments could not be conclusively compared. Compared with the aged group, the long-lived group had more naive CD4+ T cells, fewer expanded clones and increased TCR diversity, a pattern suggesting age selection. Donor CMV infection status was unknown, potentially confounding age-related changes in expanded clonotypes. As age increased, observed TCR beta diversity per million T cells dropped in a roughly linear way, and a significant reduction was already evident by age 40.

The library was made by 5' RACE. TCRdb records Illumina HiSeq 2500 as the sequencer. The second PCR ran for roughly 7 to 11 cycles and used a J-beta primer mix along with a sample-barcoded 5' primer. A template-switch 5' adaptor carrying 12 random nucleotides introduced a unique molecular identifier onto each TCR beta cDNA molecule. At least 2.5 million CDR3-containing paired-end reads were obtained from each sample. First-strand cDNA was synthesized from all RNA with the Mint cDNA synthesis kit, primed by a TRBC-specific oligonucleotide. Following uracil-DNA glycosylase treatment, a first 18-cycle PCR with universal primers M1SS and BC2_uni_R was performed on all cDNA. The study's own analysis went as follows. For normalization, 1 million high-quality reads were randomly selected from each sample, with every read carrying a distinct molecular identifier. Reads with shared molecular identifiers were discarded instead of being binned into consensus sequences. MiTCR, run with a Q25 quality threshold and the strictest error-elimination algorithm, handled CDR3 identification, clonotype clustering and error correction. A nonparametric unseen species model with Euler transformation was used to estimate a lower bound on total TCR beta diversity. The public reads were reprocessed in TCRdb via fastp at Q25 and MiXCR, keeping in-frame beta chains. All rows with the same CDR3 protein become a single entry with the most common DNA and genes. The V and J calls, along with clone size, are taken from TCRdb and not from the paper's own processing. Recorded for this sample are approximately 670,000 distinct CDR3 sequences; roughly 43% of them occurred a single time. The top ten clones comprise around 32% of the sample.

This clonotype was detected a few times. Its specific antigen is unknown. Base quality data are lacking; no much larger clone is found one base away. The roughly 42 donors, aged about 6 to 100 years, were systemically healthy Caucasian individuals from Russia. Each donor gave about 9.2 milliliters of peripheral blood, drawn into EDTA-treated Vacutainer tubes. Ficoll-Paque density-gradient centrifugation was used to isolate PBMCs, with at least 7 million per sample. Total RNA, at least 6 micrograms per sample, was extracted from PBMCs with Trizol reagent. The percentages of naive CD45RAhigh/CD27high T cells were determined by flow cytometry on a PBMC aliquot from every donor. The CDR1 and CDR2 encoded by the germline V gene are SGHTA and FQGNSA. Spanning cysteine to phenylalanine, the CDR3 consists of 14 amino acids. The CDR3 DNA has 42 bases and is translated from base 1. V has 6 bases trimmed and J has 4 bases trimmed; junction bases matching no gene number 4.

The TCR originated in a man older than 75 in good health. This chain joins TRBV7-2 to TRBJ2-5, and TRBD2 matches 11 of the central bases. The specimen was blood. The CDR3 protein is CASRSLAGGETQYF. Here is the DNA: TGTGCCAGCAGAAGTCTAGCGGGAGGAGAGACCCAGTACTTC.